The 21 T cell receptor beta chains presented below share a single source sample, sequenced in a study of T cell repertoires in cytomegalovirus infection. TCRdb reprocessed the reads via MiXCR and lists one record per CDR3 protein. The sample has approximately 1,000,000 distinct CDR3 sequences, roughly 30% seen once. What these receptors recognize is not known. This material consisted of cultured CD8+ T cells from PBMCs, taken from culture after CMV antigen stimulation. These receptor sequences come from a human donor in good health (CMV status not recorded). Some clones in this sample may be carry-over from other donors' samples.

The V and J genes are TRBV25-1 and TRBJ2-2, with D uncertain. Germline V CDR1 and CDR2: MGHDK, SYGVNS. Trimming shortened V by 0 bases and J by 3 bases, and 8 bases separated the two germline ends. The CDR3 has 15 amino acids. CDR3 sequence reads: CASSEYFGYTGELFF. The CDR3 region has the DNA TGTGCCAGCAGTGAATATTTCGGTTACACCGGGGAGCTGTTTTTT.

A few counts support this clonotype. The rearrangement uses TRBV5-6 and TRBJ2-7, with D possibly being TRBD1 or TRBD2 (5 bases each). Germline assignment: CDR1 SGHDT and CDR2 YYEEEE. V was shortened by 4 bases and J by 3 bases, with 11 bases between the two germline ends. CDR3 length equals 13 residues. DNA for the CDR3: TGTGCCAGCAGCAAGGGACGGCTCTACGAGCAGTACGTC. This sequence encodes CASSKGRLYEQYV.

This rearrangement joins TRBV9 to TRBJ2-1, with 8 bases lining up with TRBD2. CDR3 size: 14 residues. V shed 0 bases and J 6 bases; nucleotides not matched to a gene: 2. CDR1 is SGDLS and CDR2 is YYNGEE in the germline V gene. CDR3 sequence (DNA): TGTGCCAGCAGCGTAGCGGGGGGGGGCAATGAGCAGTTCTTC. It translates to CASSVAGGGNEQFF.

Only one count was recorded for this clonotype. Here the CDR3 reads CASSPVVGEQFF. CDR3 bases: TGTGCCAGCAGTCCCGTCGTGGGAGAGCAGTTCTTC. V and J are TRBV27 and TRBJ2-1; D is uncertain. Per the germline V gene, CDR1 is MNHEY and CDR2 is SMNVEV (reference sequence). CDR3 length: 12 residues. V dropped 5 bases and J dropped 10 bases, with 12 bases sitting between them.

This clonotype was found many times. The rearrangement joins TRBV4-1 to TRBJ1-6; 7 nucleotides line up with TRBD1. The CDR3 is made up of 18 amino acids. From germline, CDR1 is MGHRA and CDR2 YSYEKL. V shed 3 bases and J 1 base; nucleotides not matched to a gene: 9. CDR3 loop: CASSHPRQGGSYNSPLHF. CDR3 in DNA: TGCGCCAGCAGCCACCCTCGACAGGGTGGGTCCTATAATTCACCCCTCCACTTT.

The CDR3 DNA reads TGTGCCAGCAGTTCACGGGACGCCGGTCATCAGCCCCAGCATTTT. This gives the protein CASSSRDAGHQPQHF. The V gene is TRBV28, the J gene TRBJ1-5, with D perhaps TRBD1 (5 bases). Germline CDR1 reads MDHEN; CDR2 reads SYDVKM. The CDR3 loop spans 15 amino acids. V was clipped by 4 bases and J by 5 bases, with 15 bases between them.

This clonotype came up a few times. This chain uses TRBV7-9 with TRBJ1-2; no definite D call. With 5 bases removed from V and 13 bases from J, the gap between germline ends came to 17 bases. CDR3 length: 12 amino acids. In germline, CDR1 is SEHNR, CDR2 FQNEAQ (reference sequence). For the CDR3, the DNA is TGTGCCAGCAGCCTTCTTCTAAGGGTAGGCACCTTC. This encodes CASSLLLRVGTF.

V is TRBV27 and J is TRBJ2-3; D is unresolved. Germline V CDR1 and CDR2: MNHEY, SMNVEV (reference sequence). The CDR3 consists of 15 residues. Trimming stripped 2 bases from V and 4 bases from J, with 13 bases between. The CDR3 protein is CASSLGSSLADTQYF. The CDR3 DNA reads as TGTGCCAGCAGTTTAGGCTCCTCCCTAGCAGATACGCAGTATTTT.

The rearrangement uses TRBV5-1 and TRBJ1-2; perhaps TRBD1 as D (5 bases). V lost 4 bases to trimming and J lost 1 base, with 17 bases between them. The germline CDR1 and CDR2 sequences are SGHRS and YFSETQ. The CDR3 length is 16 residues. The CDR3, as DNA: TGCGCCAGCAGCCCCGAAGGGGTCCCCGTTAACTATGGCTACACCTTC. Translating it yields CASSPEGVPVNYGYTF.

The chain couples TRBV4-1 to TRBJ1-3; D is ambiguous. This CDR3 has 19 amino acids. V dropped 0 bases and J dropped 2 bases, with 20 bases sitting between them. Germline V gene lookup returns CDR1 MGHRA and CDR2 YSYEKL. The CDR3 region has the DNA TGCGCCAGCAGCCAAGAAAGAGCAGTGTCAAGAGTAGCTGGAAACACCATATATTTT. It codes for CASSQERAVSRVAGNTIYF.

Here the CDR3 reads CASSPYSGTALLKLFF. CDR3 bases: TGTGCCAGCAGTCCTTACTCCGGGACAGCGCTGCTAAAACTGTTTTTT. V is TRBV28 and J is TRBJ1-4, with 7 bases fitting TRBD1. The V segment lost 5 bases and the J segment 10 bases; nucleotides outside the gene matches: 16. CDR1 and CDR2 from the germline V gene are MDHEN and SYDVKM. CDR3 length equals 16 residues.

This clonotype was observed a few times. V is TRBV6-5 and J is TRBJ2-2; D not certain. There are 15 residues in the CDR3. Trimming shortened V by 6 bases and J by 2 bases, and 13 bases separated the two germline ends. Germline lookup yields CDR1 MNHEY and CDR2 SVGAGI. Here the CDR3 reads CASSTVGINTGELFF. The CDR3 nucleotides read TGTGCCAGCAGCACCGTAGGGATCAACACCGGGGAGCTGTTTTTT.

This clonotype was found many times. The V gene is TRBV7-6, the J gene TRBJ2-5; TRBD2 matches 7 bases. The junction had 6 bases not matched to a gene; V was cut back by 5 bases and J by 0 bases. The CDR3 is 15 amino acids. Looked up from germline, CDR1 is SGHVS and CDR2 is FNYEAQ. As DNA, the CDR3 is TGTGCCAGCAGCCCAATTACTAGCGACCAAGAGACCCAGTACTTC. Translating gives CASSPITSDQETQYF. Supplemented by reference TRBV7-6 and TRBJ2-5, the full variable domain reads GAGVSQSPRYKVTKRGQDVALRCDPISGHVSLYWYRQALGQGPEFLTYFNYEAQQDKSGLPNDRFSAERPEGSISTLTIQRTEQRDSAMYRCASSPITSDQETQYFGPGTRLLVL.

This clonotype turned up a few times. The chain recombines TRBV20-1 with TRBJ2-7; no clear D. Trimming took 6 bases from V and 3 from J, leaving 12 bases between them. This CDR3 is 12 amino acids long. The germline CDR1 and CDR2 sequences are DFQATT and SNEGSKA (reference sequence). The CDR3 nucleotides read TGCAGTGCCCTGCAGGTCCGCTACGAGCAGTACTTC. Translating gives CSALQVRYEQYF.

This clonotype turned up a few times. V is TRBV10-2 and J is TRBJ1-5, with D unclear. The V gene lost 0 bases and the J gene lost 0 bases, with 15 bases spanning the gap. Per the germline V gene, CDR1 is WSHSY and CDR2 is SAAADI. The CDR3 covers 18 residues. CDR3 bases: TGCGCCAGCAGTGAGTCGACTCGCAGAAGCTATAGCAATCAGCCCCAGCATTTT. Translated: CASSESTRRSYSNQPQHF.

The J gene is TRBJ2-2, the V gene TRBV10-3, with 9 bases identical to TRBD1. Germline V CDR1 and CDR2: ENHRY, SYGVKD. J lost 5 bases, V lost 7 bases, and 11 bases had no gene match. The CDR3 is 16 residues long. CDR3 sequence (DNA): TGTGCCATCAACTCAGCGACACAGGGGGCGACCGGGGAGCTGTTTTTT. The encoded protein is CAINSATQGATGELFF.

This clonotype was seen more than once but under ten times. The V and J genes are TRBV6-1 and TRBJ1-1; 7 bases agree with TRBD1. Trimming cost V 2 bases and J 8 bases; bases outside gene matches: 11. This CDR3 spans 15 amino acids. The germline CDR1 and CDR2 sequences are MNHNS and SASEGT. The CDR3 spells CASSESVLDREEAFF. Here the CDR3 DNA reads TGTGCCAGCAGTGAATCGGTACTTGACAGGGAAGAAGCTTTCTTT.

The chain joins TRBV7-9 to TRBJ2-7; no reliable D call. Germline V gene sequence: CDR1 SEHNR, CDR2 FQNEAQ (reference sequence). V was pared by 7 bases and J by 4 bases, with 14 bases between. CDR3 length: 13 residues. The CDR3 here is CASTPRLSYEQYV. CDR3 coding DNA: TGTGCCAGCACCCCTCGCCTAAGTTACGAGCAGTACGTC.

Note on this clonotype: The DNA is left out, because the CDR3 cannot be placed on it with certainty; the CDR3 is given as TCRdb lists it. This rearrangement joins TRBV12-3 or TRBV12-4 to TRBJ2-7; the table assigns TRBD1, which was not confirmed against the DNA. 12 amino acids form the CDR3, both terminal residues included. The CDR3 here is CASSILGQPWYV.

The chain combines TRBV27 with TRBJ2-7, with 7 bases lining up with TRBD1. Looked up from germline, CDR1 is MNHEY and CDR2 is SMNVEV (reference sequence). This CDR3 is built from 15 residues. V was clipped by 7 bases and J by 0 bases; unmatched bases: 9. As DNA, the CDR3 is TGTGCCAGCACCCCAATTGGGACAGACTCCTACGAGCAGTACTTC. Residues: CASTPIGTDSYEQYF.

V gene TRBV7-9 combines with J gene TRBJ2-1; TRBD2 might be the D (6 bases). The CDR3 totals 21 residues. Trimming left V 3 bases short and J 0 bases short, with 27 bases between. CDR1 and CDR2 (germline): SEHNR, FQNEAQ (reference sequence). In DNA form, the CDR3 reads TGTGCCAGCAGCTTCCTCGGGAGTGTGGGGGGTTCCCGCGTCTCCTACAATGAGCAGTTCTTC. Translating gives CASSFLGSVGGSRVSYNEQFF.